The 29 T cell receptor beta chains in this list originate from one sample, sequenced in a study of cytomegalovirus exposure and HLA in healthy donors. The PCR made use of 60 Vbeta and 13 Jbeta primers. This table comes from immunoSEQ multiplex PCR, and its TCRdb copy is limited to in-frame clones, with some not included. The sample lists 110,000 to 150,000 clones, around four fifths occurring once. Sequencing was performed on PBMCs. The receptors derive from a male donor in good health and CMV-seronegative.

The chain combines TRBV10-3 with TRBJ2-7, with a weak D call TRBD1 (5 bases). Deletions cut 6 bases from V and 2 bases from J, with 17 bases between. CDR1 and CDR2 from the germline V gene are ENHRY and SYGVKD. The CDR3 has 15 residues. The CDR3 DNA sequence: TGTGCCATCAGCGAAGGGGCCCCAGGGCCCTACGAGCAGTACTTC. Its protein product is CAISEGAPGPYEQYF.

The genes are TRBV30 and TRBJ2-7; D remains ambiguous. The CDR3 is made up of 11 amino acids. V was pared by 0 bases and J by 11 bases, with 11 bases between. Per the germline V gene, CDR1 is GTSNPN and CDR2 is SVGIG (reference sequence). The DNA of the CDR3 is TGTGCCTGGAGTGTCGAGGCCGGAAAGTACTTC. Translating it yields CAWSVEAGKYF.

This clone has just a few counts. The DNA for the CDR3 is TGTGCCAGCAGCTCGGACAGGGAAAATGAGCAGTTCTTC. Protein sequence: CASSSDRENEQFF. The chain has TRBV7-3 and TRBJ2-1; 8 nucleotides match TRBD1. With 4 bases clipped from V and 7 bases from J, the junction kept 3 bases outside the gene matches. CDR1 SGHTA and CDR2 FQGTGA come from the germline V gene. CDR3 length: 13 residues.

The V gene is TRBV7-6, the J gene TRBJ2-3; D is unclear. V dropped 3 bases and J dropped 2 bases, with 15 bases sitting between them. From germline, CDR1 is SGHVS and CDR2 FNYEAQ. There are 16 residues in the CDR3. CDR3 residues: CASSLFAVVSTDTQYF. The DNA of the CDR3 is TGTGCCAGCAGCTTGTTTGCCGTAGTTTCCACAGATACGCAGTATTTT.

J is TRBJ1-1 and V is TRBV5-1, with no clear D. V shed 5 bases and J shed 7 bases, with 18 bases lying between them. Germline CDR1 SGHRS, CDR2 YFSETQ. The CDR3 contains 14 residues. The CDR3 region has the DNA TGCGCCAGCAGGGTGTCAGGTTCCAGTATTGAAGCTTTCTTT. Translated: CASRVSGSSIEAFF.

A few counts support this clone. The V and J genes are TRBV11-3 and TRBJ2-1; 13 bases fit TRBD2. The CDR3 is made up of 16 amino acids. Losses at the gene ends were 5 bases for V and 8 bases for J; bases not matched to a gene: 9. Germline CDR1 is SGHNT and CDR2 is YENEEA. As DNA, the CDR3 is TGTGCCAGCAGCCCCGGACTAGCGGGGGACGGCGATGAGCAGTTCTTC. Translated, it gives CASSPGLAGDGDEQFF.

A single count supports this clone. The CDR3 DNA follows: TGTGCCAGCACCCCGTCCCGACAGGCTTGGGGAGAGACCCAGTACTTC. Translating gives CASTPSRQAWGETQYF. The chain combines TRBV6-6 with TRBJ2-5; D possibly corresponds to TRBD1 (6 bases). Trimming removed 7 bases at V and 4 bases at J, with 22 bases between. Germline CDR1 and CDR2: MNHNY and SVGAGI (reference sequence). The CDR3 length is 16 residues.

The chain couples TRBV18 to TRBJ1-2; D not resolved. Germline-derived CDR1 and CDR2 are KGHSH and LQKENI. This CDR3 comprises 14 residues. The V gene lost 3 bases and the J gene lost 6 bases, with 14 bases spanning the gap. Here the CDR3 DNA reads TGTGCCAGCTCACCCTCACCCCCGGTCGATGGCTACACCTTC. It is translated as CASSPSPPVDGYTF.

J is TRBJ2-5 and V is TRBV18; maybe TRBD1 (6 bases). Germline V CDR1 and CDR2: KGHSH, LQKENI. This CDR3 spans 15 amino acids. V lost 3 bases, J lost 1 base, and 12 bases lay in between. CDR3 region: CASSPVDRRQETQYF. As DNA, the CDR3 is TGTGCCAGCTCACCTGTAGACAGGCGCCAAGAGACCCAGTACTTC.

The CDR3 DNA reads as TGTGCCAGCAGCGTAGTGGGCAGCGGGGAGCTGTTTTTT. Translation: CASSVVGSGELFF. The chain combines TRBV9 with TRBJ2-2; D call uncertain. The ends were cut back, 0 bases at V and 7 bases at J, with 7 bases in the middle. The CDR3 has 13 residues. Germline CDR1 is SGDLS and CDR2 is YYNGEE.

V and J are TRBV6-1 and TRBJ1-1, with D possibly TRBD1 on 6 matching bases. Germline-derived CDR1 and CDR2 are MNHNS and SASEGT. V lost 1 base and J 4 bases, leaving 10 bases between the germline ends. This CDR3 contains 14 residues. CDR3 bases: TGTGCCAGCAGTGAAGAGGGGGGGCCCACTGAAGCTTTCTTT. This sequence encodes CASSEEGGPTEAFF.

In DNA, the CDR3 is TGTGCCAGCAGGAGGACAGGAACGGCCGAGCAGTACTTC. Its translation is CASRRTGTAEQYF. This chain joins TRBV27 and TRBJ2-7, with 7 positions matching TRBD1. The germline CDR1 and CDR2 sequences are MNHEY and SMNVEV (reference sequence). Unmatched junction bases numbered 8, after V lost 6 bases and J lost 6 bases. This CDR3 has 13 amino acids.

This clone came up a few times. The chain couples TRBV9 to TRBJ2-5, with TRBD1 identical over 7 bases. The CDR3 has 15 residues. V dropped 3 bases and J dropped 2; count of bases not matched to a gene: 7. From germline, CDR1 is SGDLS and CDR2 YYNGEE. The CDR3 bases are TGTGCCAGCAGCGCCTCCGGGACAGTTCAAGAGACCCAGTACTTC. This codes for CASSASGTVQETQYF.

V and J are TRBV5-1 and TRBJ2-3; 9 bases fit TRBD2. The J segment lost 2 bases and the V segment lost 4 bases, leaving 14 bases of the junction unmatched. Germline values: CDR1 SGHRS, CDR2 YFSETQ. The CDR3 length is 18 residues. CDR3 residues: CASSLNLAGRVITDTQYF. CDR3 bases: TGCGCCAGCAGCCTGAATCTAGCGGGGCGGGTTATCACAGATACGCAGTATTTT.

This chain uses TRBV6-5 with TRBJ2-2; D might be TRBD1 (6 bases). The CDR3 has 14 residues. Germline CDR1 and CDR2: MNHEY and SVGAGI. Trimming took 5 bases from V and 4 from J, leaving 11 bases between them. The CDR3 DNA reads TGTGCCAGCAGTAGGACGACAGGCACCGGGGAGCTGTTTTTT. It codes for CASSRTTGTGELFF.

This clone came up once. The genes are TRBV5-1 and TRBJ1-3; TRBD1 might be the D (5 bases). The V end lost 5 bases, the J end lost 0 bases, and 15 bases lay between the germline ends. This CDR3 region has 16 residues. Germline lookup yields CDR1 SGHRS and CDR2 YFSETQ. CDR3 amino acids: CASSQIGDYSGNTIYF. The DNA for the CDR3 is TGCGCCAGCAGTCAGATAGGGGACTACTCTGGAAACACCATATATTTT.

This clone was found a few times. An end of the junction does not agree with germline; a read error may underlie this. The CDR3 sequence is CARTRIMGQGSHEPYF. The CDR3 coding sequence is TGTGCCAGGACAAGGATTATGGGACAGGGCTCCCACGAGCCGTACTTC. The rearrangement joins TRBV2 to TRBJ2-7; 9 nucleotides match TRBD1. The germline gives CDR1 SNHLY, CDR2 FYNNEI. CDR3 length: 16 amino acids.

The CDR3 here is CASSISAGPYNEQFF. DNA of the CDR3: TGTGCCAGTAGTATTTCGGCAGGGCCCTACAATGAGCAGTTCTTC. The V and J genes are TRBV19 and TRBJ2-1; D is perhaps TRBD1 (5 bases). The CDR3 is 15 residues long. V lost 3 bases and J 2 bases, leaving 11 bases between the germline ends. Germline values: CDR1 LNHDA, CDR2 SQIVND (reference sequence).

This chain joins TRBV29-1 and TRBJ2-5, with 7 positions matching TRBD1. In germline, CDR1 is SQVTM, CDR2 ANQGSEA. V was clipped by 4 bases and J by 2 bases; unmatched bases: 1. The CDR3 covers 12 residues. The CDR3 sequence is CSVATGQETQYF. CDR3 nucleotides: TGCAGCGTTGCGACAGGGCAAGAGACCCAGTACTTC.

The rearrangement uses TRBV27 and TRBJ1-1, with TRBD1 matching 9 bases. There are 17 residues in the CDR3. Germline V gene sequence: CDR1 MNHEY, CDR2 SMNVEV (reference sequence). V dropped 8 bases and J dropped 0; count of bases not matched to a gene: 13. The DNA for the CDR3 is TGTGCCAGCGGGCCATCGGGACAGGGCGCGATGAACACTGAAGCTTTCTTT. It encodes CASGPSGQGAMNTEAFF.

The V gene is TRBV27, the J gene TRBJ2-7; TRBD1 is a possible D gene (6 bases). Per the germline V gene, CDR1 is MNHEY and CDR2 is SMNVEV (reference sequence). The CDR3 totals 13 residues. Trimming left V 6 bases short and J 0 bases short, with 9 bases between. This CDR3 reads CASSRDTSYEQYF. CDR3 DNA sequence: TGTGCCAGCAGCCGGGACACCTCCTACGAGCAGTACTTC.

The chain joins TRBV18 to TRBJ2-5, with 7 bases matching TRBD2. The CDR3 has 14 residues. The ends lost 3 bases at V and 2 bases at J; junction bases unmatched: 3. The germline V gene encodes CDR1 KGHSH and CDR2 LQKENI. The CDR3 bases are TGTGCCAGCTCACCGCTAGCGGAGCAAGAGACCCAGTACTTC. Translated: CASSPLAEQETQYF.

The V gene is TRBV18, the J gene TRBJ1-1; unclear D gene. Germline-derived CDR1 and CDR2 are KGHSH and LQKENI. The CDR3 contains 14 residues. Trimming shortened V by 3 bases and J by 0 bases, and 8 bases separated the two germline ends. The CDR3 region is CASSPARLNTEAFF. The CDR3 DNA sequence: TGTGCCAGCTCACCCGCTCGGTTGAACACTGAAGCTTTCTTT.

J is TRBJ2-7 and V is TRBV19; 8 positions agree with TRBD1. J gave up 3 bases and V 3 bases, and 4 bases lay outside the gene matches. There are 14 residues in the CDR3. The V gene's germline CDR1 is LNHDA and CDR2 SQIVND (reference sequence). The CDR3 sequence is CASSIGTGLYEQYF. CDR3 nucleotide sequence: TGTGCCAGTAGTATCGGGACAGGACTCTACGAGCAGTACTTC.

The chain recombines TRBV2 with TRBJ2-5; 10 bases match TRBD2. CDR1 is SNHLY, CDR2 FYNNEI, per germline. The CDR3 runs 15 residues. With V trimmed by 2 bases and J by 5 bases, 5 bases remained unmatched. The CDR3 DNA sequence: TGTGCCAGCAGTGAATTTGAGCGGGGGGGGGAGACCCAGTACTTC. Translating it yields CASSEFERGGETQYF.

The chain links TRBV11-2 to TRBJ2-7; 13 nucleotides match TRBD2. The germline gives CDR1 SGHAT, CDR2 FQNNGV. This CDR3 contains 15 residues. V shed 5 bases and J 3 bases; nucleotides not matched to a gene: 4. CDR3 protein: CASSPGTSGVYEQYF. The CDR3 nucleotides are TGTGCCAGCAGCCCCGGGACTAGCGGGGTCTACGAGCAGTACTTC.

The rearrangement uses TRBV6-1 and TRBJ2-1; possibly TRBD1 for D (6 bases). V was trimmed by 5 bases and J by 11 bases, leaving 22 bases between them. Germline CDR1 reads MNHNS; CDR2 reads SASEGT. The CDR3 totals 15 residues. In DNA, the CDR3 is TGTGCCAGCAGTACCCAGACAGGTTTGAGTATTAAGCAGTTCTTC. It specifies CASSTQTGLSIKQFF.

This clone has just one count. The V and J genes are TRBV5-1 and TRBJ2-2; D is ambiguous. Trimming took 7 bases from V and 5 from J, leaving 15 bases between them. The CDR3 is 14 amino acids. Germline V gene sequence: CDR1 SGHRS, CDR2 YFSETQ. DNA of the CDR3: TGCGCCAGCCGACCGATGGGCGTTACCGGGGAGCTGTTTTTT. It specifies CASRPMGVTGELFF.

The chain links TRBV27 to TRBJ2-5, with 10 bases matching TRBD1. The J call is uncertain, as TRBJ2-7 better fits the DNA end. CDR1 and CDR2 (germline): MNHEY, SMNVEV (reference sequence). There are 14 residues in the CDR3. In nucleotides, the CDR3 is TGTGCCAGCAGGCCGGGACAGGGGAACTACGAGCAGTACTTC. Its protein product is CASRPGQGNYEQYF.